This entry concerns a single TCR beta chain. This record comes from a study of cytomegalovirus exposure and HLA in healthy donors. The PCR contained 60 Vbeta and 13 Jbeta primers. Method: immunoSEQ multiplex PCR; TCRdb's copy keeps in-frame clones and lacks some. This table holds about 200,000 clones. This CDR3 region has 14 residues. V was pared by 7 bases and J by 4 bases, with 15 bases between. Germline CDR1 SGHRS, CDR2 YFSETQ. The receptor was isolated from a girl aged 2 to 10 in good health and CMV-seropositive. The genes are TRBV5-1 and TRBJ2-1; D is perhaps TRBD1 (5 bases). The sequenced sample consisted of PBMCs. The CDR3: CASSLKGPYNEQFF. DNA for the CDR3: TGCGCCAGCTCATTGAAGGGGCCATACAATGAGCAGTTCTTC.